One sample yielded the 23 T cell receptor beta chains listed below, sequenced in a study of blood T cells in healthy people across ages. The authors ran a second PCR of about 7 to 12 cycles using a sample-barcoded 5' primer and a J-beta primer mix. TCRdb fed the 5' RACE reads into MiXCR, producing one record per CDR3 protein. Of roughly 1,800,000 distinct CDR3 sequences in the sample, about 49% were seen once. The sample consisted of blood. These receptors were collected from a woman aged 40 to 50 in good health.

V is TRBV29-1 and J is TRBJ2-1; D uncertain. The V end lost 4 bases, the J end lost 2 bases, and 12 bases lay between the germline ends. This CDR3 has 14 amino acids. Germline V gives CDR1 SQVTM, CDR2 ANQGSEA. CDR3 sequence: CSVGAEPTYNEQFF. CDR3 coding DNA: TGCAGCGTTGGGGCGGAACCCACCTACAATGAGCAGTTCTTC.

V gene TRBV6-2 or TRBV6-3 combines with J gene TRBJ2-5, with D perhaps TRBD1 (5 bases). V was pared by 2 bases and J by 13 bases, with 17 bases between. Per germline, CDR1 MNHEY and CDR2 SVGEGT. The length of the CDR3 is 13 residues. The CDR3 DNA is TGTGCCAGCAGTTACGGGGCAGGCCGAATCCTGTACTTC. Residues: CASSYGAGRILYF.

Here the CDR3 reads CASSLLSATGGRETQYF. In DNA, the CDR3 is TGTGCCAGCAGTTTGCTCTCAGCGACAGGGGGTAGAGAGACCCAGTACTTC. The chain carries TRBV12-3 or TRBV12-4 and TRBJ2-5, with 9 bases aligning to TRBD1. Unmatched junction bases numbered 12, after V lost 3 bases and J lost 4 bases. CDR3 size: 17 residues.

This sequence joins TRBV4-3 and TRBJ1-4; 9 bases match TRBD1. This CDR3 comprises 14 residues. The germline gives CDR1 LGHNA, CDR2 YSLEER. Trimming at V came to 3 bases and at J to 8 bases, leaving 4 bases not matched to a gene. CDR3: CASSHSDRGEKLFF. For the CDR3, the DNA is TGCGCCAGCAGCCATTCGGACAGGGGAGAAAAACTGTTTTTT.

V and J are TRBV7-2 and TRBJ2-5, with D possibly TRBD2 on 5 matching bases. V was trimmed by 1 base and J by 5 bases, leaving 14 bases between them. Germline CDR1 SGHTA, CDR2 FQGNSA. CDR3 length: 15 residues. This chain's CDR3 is CASSLGAARGETQYF. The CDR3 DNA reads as TGTGCCAGCAGCTTAGGGGCAGCTCGAGGGGAGACCCAGTACTTC.

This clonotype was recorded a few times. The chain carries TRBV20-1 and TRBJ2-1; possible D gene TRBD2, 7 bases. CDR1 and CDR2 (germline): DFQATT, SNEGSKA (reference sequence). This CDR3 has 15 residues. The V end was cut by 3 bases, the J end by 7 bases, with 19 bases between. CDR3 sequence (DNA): TGCAGTGCTAGGGTAGGAGGGGGGGCTGGTAATGAGCAGTTCTTC. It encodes CSARVGGGAGNEQFF.

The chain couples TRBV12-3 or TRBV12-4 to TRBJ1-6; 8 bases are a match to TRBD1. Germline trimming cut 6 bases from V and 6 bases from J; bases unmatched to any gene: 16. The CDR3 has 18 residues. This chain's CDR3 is CASSSGTGWEGFNSPLHF. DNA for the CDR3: TGTGCCAGCAGCTCCGGGACAGGTTGGGAGGGCTTTAATTCACCCCTCCACTTT.

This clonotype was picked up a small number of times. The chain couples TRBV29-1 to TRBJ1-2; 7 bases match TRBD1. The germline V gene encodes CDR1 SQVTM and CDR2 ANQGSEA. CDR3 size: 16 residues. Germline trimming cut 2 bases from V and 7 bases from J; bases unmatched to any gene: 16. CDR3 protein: CSVEMGEGTEEIGYTF. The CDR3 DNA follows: TGCAGCGTTGAAATGGGGGAGGGGACAGAGGAGATTGGCTACACCTTC.

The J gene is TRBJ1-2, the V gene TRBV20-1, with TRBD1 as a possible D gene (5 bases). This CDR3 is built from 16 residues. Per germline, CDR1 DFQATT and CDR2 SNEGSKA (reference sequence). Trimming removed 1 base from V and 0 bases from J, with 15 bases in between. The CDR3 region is CSARGLAGLSNYGYTF. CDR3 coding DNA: TGCAGTGCTAGAGGTTTGGCGGGACTCTCTAACTATGGCTACACCTTC.

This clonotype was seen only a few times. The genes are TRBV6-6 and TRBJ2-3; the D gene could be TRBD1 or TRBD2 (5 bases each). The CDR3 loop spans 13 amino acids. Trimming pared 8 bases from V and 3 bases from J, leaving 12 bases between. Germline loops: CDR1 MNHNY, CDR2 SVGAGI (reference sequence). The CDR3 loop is CASRGRETDTQYF. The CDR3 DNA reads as TGTGCCAGCCGGGGCAGGGAAACAGATACGCAGTATTTT.

The CDR3 coding sequence is TGTGCTAGTGCGGAGGATAACAATGAGCAGTTCTTC. Amino acids: CASAEDNNEQFF. The chain carries TRBV12-5 and TRBJ2-1; D is perhaps TRBD2 (5 bases). Germline V lookup: CDR1 LGHNT, CDR2 FRNRAP. This CDR3 has 12 residues. V lost 7 bases and J 5 bases, leaving 9 bases between the germline ends.

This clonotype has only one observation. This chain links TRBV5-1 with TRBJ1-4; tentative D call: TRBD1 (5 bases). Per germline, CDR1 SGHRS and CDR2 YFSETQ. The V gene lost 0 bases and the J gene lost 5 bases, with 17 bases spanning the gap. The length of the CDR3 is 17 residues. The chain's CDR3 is CASSLGLLGLSNEKLFF. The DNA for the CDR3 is TGCGCCAGCAGCTTGGGGTTGCTGGGGCTTTCCAATGAAAAACTGTTTTTT. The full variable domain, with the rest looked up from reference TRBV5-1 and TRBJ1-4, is KAGVTQTPRYLIKTRGQQVTLSCSPISGHRSVSWYQQTPGQGLQFLFEYFSETQRNKGNFPGRFSGRQFSNSRSEMNVSTLELGDSALYLCASSLGLLGLSNEKLFFGSGTQLSVL.

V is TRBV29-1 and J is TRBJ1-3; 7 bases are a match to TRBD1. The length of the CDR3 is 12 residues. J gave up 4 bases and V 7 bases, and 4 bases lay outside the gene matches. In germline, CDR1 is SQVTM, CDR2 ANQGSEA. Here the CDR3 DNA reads TGCAGCGCCGTGGGACAGGGAAACACCATATATTTT. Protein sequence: CSAVGQGNTIYF.

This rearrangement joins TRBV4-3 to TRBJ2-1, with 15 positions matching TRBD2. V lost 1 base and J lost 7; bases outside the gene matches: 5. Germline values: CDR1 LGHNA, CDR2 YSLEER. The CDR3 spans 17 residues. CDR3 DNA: TGCGCCAGCAGCCAAGCACCGGGACTAGCGGGGGGAAATGAGCAGTTCTTC. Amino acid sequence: CASSQAPGLAGGNEQFF.

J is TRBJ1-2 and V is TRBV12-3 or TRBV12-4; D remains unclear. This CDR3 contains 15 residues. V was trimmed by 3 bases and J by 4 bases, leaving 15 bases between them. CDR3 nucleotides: TGTGCCAGCAGTTTGGTCGGCGGGCCCCGCTATGGCTACACCTTC. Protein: CASSLVGGPRYGYTF.

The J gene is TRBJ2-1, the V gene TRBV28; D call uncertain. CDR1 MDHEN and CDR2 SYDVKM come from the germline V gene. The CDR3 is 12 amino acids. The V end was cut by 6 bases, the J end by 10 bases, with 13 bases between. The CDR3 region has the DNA TGTGCCAGCAGCCCCCTGAAGTTCGAGCAGTTCTTC. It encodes CASSPLKFEQFF.

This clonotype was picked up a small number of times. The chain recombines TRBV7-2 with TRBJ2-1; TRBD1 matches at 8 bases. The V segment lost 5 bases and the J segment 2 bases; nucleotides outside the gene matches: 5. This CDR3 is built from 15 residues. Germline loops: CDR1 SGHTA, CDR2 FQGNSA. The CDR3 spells CASSTGTGPYNEQFF. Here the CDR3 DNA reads TGTGCCAGCAGCACCGGGACAGGCCCCTACAATGAGCAGTTCTTC.

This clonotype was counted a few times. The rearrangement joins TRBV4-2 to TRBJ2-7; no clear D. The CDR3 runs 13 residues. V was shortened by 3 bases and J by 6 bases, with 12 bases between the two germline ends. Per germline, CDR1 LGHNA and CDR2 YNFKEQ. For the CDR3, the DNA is TGTGCCAGCAGCCATAACGGGCCCAGCGAGCAGTACTTC. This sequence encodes CASSHNGPSEQYF.

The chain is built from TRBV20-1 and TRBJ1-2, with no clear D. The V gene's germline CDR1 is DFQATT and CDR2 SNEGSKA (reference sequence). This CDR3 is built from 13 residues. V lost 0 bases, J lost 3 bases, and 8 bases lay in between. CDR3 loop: CSAREGGHYGYTF. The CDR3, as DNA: TGCAGTGCTAGAGAAGGAGGGCACTATGGCTACACCTTC.

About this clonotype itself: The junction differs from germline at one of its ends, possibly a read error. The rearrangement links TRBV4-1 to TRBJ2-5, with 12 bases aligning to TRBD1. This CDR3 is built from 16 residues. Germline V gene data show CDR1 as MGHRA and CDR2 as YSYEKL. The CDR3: CASNQDGTGGWETQYF. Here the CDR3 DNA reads TGCGCCAGCAACCAAGATGGGACAGGGGGCTGGGAGACCCAGTACTTC.

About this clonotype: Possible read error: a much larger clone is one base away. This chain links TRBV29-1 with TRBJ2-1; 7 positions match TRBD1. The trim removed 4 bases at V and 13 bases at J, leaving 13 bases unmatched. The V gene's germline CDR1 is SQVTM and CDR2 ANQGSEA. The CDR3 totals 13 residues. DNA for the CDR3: TGCAGCGTTGCCCCGACAGGGTACGAGACCCAGTTCTTC. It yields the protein CSVAPTGYETQFF.

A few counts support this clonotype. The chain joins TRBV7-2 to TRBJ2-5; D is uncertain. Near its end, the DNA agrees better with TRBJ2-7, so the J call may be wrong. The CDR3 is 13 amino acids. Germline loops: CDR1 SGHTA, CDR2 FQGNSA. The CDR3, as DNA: TGTGCCAGCAGCTACTACCCTCTTTACGAGCAGTACTTC. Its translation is CASSYYPLYEQYF.

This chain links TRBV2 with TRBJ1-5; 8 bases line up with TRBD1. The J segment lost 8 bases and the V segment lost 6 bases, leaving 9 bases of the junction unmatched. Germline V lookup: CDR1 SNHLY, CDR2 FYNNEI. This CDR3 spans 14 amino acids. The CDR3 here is CASRRDRREEPQHF. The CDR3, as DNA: TGTGCCAGCAGAAGGGACAGGCGCGAGGAGCCCCAGCATTTT. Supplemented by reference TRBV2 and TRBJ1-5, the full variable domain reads EPEVTQTPSHQVTQMGQEVILRCVPISNHLYFYWYRQILGQKVEFLVSFYNNEISEKSEIFDDQFSVERPDGSNFTLKIRSTKLEDSAMYFCASRRDRREEPQHFGDGTRLSIL.